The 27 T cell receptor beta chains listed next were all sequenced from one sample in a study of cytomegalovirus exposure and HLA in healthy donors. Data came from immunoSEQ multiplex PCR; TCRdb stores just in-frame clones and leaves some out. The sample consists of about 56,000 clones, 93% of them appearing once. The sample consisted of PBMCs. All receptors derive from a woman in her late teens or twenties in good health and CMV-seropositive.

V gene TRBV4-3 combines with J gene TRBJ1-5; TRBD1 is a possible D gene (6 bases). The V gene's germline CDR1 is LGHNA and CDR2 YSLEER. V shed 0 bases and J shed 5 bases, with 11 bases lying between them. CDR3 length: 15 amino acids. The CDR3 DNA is TGCGCCAGCAGCCAAGAAGACAGGCCTGATCAGCCCCAGCATTTT. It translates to CASSQEDRPDQPQHF.

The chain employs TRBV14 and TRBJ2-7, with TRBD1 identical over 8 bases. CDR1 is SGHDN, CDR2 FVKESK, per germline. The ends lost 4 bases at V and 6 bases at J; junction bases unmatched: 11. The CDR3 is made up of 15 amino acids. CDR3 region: CASSPSRIDRGEQYF. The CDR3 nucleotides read TGTGCCAGCAGCCCTAGTCGAATAGACAGGGGCGAGCAGTACTTC.

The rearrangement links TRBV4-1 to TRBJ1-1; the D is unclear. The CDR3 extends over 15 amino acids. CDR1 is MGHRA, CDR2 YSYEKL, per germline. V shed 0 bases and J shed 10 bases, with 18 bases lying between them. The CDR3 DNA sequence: TGCGCCAGCAGCCAAGATCCGACAAGGCTGAGTGGAGCTTTCTTT. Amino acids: CASSQDPTRLSGAFF.

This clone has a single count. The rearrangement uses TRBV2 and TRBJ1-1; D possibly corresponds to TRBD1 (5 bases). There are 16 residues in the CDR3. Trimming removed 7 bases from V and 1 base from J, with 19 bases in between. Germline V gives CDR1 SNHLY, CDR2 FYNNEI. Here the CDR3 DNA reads TGTGCCAGCACCCAGGGCGTTGGGAAGGAGAACACTGAAGCTTTCTTT. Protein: CASTQGVGKENTEAFF.

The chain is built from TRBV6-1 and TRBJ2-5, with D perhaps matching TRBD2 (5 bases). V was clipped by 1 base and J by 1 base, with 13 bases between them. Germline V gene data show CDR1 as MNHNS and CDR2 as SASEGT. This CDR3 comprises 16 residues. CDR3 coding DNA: TGTGCCAGCAGTGAAGTTCACGGACTGAGCCAAGAGACCCAGTACTTC. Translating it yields CASSEVHGLSQETQYF.

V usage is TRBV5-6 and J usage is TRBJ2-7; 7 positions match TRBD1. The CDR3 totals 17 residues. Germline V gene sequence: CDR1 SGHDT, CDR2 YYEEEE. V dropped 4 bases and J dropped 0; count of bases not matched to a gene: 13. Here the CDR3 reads CASSPRVTGVYSYEQYF. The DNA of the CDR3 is TGTGCCAGCAGCCCCCGGGTCACAGGGGTTTACTCCTACGAGCAGTACTTC.

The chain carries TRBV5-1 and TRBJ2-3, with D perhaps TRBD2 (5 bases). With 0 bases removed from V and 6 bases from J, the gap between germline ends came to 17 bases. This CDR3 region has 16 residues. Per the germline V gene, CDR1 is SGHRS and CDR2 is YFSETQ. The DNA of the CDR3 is TGCGCCAGCAGCTTGGCCTTAGGAGGAGGTGCGGATACGCAGTATTTT. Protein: CASSLALGGGADTQYF.

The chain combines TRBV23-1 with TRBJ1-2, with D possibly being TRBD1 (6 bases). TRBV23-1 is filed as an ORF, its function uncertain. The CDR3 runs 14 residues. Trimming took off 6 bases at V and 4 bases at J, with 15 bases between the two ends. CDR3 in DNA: TGCGCCAGCAGAAAAACAGGGTTAGGCTATGGCTACACCTTC. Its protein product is CASRKTGLGYGYTF.

The CDR3 coding sequence is TGTGCCAGTAGTATTATTAGCGGGGGCCCCACAGATACGCAGTATTTT. Amino acids: CASSIISGGPTDTQYF. The J gene is TRBJ2-3, the V gene TRBV19; TRBD2 aligns across 9 bases. The trim removed 3 bases at V and 2 bases at J, leaving 6 bases unmatched. The CDR3 totals 16 residues. Germline V lookup: CDR1 LNHDA, CDR2 SQIVND (reference sequence).

CDR3 sequence: CARGGSYNSPLHF. The DNA for the CDR3 is TGTGCCAGGGGGGGGTCCTATAATTCACCCCTCCACTTT. The chain recombines TRBV7-4 with TRBJ1-6; the D gene is possibly TRBD1 (5 bases). CDR1 and CDR2 (germline): SGHVT, SQSDAQ. The ends were cut back, 9 bases at V and 1 base at J, with 7 bases in the middle. This CDR3 spans 13 amino acids.

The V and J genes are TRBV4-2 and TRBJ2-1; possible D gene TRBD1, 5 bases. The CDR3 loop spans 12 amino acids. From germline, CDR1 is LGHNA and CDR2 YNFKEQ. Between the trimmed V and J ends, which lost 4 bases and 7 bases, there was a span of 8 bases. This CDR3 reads CASSRPGNEQFF. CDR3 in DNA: TGTGCCAGCAGCCGCCCAGGGAATGAGCAGTTCTTC.

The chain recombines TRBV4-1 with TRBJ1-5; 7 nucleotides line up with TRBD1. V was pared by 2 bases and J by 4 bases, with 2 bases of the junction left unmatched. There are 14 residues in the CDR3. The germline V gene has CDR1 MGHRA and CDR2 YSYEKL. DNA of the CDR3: TGCGCCAGCAGCCAAACAGGGGTTAATCAGCCCCAGCATTTT. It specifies CASSQTGVNQPQHF.

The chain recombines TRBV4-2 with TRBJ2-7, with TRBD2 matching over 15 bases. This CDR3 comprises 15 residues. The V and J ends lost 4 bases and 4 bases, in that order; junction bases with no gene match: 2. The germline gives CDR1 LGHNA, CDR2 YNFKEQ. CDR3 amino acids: CASSLGTSGGYEQYF. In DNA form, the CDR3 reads TGTGCCAGCAGCCTGGGGACTAGCGGGGGGTACGAGCAGTACTTC.

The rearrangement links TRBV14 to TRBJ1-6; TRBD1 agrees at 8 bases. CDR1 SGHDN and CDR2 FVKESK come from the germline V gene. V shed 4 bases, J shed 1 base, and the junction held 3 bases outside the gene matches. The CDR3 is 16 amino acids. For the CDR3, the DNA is TGTGCCAGCAGCCCTCAGGGGGCATCCTATAATTCACCCCTCCACTTT. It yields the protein CASSPQGASYNSPLHF.

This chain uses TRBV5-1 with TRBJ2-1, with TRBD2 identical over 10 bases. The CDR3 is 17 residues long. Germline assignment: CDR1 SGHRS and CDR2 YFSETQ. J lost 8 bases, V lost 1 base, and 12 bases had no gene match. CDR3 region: CASSLKIGASGGHEQFF. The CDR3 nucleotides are TGCGCCAGCAGCTTGAAAATTGGGGCTAGCGGGGGACATGAGCAGTTCTTC.

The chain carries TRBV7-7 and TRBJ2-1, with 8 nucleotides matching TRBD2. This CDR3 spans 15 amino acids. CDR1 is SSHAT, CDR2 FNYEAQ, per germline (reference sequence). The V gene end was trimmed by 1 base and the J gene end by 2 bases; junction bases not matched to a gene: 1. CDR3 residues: CASSLELAAYNEQFF. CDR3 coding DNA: TGTGCCAGCAGCTTAGAACTAGCGGCCTACAATGAGCAGTTCTTC.

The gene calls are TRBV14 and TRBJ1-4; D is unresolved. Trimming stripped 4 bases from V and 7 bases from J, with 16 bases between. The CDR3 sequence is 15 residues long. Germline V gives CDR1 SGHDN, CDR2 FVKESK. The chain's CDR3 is CASSLTWENPEKLFF. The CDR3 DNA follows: TGTGCCAGCAGCCTTACCTGGGAGAACCCTGAAAAACTGTTTTTT.

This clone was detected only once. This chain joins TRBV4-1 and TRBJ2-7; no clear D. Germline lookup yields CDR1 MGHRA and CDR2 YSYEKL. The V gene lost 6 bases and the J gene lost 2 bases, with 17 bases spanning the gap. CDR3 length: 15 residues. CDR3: CASRLLPADTYEQYF. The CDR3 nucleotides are TGCGCCAGCAGACTACTCCCGGCCGATACCTACGAGCAGTACTTC.

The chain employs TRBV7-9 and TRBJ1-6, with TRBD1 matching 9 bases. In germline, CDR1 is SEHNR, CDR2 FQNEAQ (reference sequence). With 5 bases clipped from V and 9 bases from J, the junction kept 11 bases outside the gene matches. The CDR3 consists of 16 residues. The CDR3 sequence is CASSPRQDRGRSPLHF. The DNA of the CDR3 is TGTGCCAGCAGCCCCCGGCAGGACAGGGGCCGTTCACCCCTCCACTTT.

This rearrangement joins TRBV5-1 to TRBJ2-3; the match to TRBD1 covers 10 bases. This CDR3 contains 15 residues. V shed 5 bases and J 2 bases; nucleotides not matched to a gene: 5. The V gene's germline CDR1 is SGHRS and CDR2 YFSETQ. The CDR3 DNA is TGCGCCAGCAGTAGGACAGGGGGATACACAGATACGCAGTATTTT. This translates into CASSRTGGYTDTQYF. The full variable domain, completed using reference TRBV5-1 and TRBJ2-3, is KAGVTQTPRYLIKTRGQQVTLSCSPISGHRSVSWYQQTPGQGLQFLFEYFSETQRNKGNFPGRFSGRQFSNSRSEMNVSTLELGDSALYLCASSRTGGYTDTQYFGPGTRLTVL.

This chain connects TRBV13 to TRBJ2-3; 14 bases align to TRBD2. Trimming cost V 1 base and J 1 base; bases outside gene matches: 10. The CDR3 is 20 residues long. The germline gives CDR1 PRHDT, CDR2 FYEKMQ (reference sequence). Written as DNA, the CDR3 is TGTGCCAGCAGCTTAGAAGGACTAGCGGGGGGCCCTTATGGCACAGATACGCAGTATTTT. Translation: CASSLEGLAGGPYGTDTQYF.

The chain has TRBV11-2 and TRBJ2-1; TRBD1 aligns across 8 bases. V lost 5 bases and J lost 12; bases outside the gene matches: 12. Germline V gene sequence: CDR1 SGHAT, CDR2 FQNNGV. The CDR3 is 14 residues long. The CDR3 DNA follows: TGTGCCAGCAGCACAGCGAGGGGGGACAGGTTGCAGTTCTTC. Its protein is CASSTARGDRLQFF. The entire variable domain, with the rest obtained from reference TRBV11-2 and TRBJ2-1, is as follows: EAGVAQSPRYKIIEKRQSVAFWCNPISGHATLYWYQQILGQGPKLLIQFQNNGVVDDSQLPKDRFSAERLKGVDSTLKIQPAKLEDSAVYLCASSTARGDRLQFFGPGTRLTVL.

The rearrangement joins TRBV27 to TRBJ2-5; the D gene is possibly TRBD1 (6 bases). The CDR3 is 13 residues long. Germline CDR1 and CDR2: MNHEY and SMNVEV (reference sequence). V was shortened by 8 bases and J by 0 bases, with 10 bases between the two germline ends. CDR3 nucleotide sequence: TGTGCCAGCGGACGGGACAACCAAGAGACCCAGTACTTC. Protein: CASGRDNQETQYF.

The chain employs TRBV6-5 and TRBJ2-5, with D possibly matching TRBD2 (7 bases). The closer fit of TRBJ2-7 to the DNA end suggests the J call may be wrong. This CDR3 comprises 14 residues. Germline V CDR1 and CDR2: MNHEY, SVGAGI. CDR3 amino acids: CASSYGGGANEQYF. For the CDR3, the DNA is TGTGCCAGCAGTTACGGAGGGGGGGCGAACGAGCAGTACTTC.

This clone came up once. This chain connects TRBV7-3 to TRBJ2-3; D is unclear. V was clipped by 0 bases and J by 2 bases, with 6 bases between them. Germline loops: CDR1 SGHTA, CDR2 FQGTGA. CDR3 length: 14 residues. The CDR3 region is CASSLTDNTDTQYF. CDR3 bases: TGTGCCAGCAGCTTAACTGACAACACAGATACGCAGTATTTT.

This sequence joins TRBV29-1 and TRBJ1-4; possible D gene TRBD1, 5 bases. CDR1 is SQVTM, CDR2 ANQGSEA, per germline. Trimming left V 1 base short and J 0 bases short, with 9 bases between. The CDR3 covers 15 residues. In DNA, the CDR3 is TGCAGCGTTGAAGTGCGGGGGGCAACTAATGAAAAACTGTTTTTT. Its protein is CSVEVRGATNEKLFF.

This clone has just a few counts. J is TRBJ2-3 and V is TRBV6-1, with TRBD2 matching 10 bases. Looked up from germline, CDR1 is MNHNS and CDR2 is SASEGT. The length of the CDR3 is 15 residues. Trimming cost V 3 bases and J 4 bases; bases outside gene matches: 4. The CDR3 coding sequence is TGTGCCAGCAGTGACCAGCGGGGGGGTGCAGATACGCAGTATTTT. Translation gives CASSDQRGGADTQYF.